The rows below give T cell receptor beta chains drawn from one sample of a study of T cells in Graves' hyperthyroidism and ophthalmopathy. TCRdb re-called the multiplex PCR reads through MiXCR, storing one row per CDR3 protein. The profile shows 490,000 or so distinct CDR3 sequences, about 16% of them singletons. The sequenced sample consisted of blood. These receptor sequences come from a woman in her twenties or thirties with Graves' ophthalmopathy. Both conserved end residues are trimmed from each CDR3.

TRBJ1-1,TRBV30,AWDRAIDTEAF
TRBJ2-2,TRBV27,ASSFLALANTGELF
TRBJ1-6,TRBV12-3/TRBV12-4,ASSFLGNGSPLH
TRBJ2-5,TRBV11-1,ASSRAGAETQY
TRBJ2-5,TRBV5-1,ASSQGLAGGEETQY
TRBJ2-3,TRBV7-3,ASSLTGLGGTDTQY
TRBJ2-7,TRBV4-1,ASSPLAGGPYEQY
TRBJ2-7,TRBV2,ASKTYEQY
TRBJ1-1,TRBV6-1,ASSPREGGAGDTEAF
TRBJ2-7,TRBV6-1,ASSDDQTGGEQY
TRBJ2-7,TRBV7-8,ASSTTGLGEQY